These T cell receptor beta chains were read from a single sample in a study of blood T cell repertoires in COVID-19. The protocol was immunoSEQ multiplex PCR, while the TCRdb copy is restricted to in-frame clones and leaves out a portion. The sample shows tens of thousands of clones, roughly 82% of them seen only once. Sequencing input: peripheral blood. The receptors originated from a man aged 45 to 65 with active or convalescent COVID-19. Both conserved end residues are part of each CDR3. The D gene is left open where the match is weak. Size values are once, few and many counts, or a class for expanded clones, and some rows have none.

J | size | V | D | DNA | CDR3
TRBJ1-2 | once | TRBV5-4 | - | TGTGCCAGCAGCGTGGACGGGTTTAACTATGGCTACACCTTC | CASSVDGFNYGYTF
TRBJ1-2 | - | TRBV18 | TRBD1 | TGTGCCAGCTCACCGGGGCAGGGGGACTATGGCTACACCTTC | CASSPGQGDYGYTF
TRBJ1-1 | - | TRBV5-1 | TRBD1 | TGCGCCAGCAGCTCATCACAGGGGCGGAACACTGAAGCTTTCTTT | CASSSSQGRNTEAFF
TRBJ2-2 | - | TRBV19 | - | TGTGCCAGTAGTCCCATCGGGCTCCGAGGGGGCACCGGGGAGCTGTTTTTT | CASSPIGLRGGTGELFF
TRBJ1-5 | once | TRBV19 | TRBD1 | TGTGCCAGTAGTATGGCGACAGGGGGCGCGGTCCGGCAGCCCCAGCATTTT | CASSMATGGAVRQPQHF
TRBJ2-7 | few | TRBV7-8 | - | TGTGCCAGCAGCCCTGCGTCCATTCCCTACGAGCAGTACTTC | CASSPASIPYEQYF
TRBJ1-5 | - | TRBV28 | - | TGTGCCAGCACGCAGGCTAACCAGCCCCAGCATTTT | CASTQANQPQHF
TRBJ1-2 | - | TRBV6-6 | TRBD1 | TGTGCCAGCAGGCGACGACAGGGACGGGGTGGCTACACCTTC | CASRRRQGRGGYTF
TRBJ2-3 | - | TRBV5-5 | TRBD2 | TGTGCCAGCAGCATTACCCTAGCGGGCCGCACAGATACGCAGTATTTT | CASSITLAGRTDTQYF
TRBJ1-3 | - | TRBV7-6 | - | TGTGCCAGCAGCTTACAGGGGACTGGAAACACCATATATTTT | CASSLQGTGNTIYF
TRBJ1-1 | once | TRBV6-5 | - | TGTGCCAGCAGCCTCCGGGAGCCTAAAGCTTTCTTT | CASSLREPKAFF
TRBJ2-3 | - | TRBV19 | TRBD2 | TGTGCCAGTAGTCTCCAGCGGGGGCCTACAGATACGCAGTATTTT | CASSLQRGPTDTQYF
TRBJ2-1 | - | TRBV14 | TRBD2 | TGTGCCAGCAGCCAAGATAACGGGGGGACGAACAATGAGCAGTTCTTC | CASSQDNGGTNNEQFF
TRBJ1-4 | - | TRBV6-5 | TRBD1 | TGTGCCAGCAGGGGATGGAGGGGGCGAGAGGAAAAACTGTTTTTT | CASRGWRGREEKLFF
TRBJ1-1 | - | TRBV5-1 | - | TGCGCCAGCACCATGGCCGGGACTTTAACTGAAGCTTTCTTT | CASTMAGTLTEAFF
TRBJ2-5 | - | TRBV19 | - | TGTGCCACCGAGGCCCGGGGTCGGGAGACCCAGTACTTC | CATEARGRETQYF
TRBJ1-5 | - | TRBV12-3/TRBV12-4 | - | TGTGCCAGCTCCTGGGGCAGTCAGCCCCAGCATTTT | CASSWGSQPQHF
TRBJ2-3 | - | TRBV28 | TRBD2 | TGTGCCAGCAGCAACTATGGACTAGCGGGGGGCACAGATACGCAGTATTTT | CASSNYGLAGGTDTQYF
TRBJ1-1 | once | TRBV3-1/TRBV3-2 | - | TGTGCCAGCAGACGCACAGGCACTGAAGCTTTCTTT | CASRRTGTEAFF
TRBJ2-5 | - | TRBV24-1 | - | TGTGCCACCAGTGATGACAGGTTTGAGACCCAGTACTTC | CATSDDRFETQYF
TRBJ2-6 | - | TRBV6-5 | TRBD1 | TGTGCCAGCAGTTTGACAGGGCGGGGGGCCAACGTCCTGACTTTC | CASSLTGRGANVLTF
TRBJ2-1 | few | TRBV3-1/TRBV3-2 | - | TGTGCCAGCAGCCAATCCGACTCGGACATCTACAATGAGCAGTTCTTC | CASSQSDSDIYNEQFF
TRBJ2-1 | - | TRBV7-8 | - | TGTGCCAGCAGCCTTGACAGGACTGAGCAGTTCTTC | CASSLDRTEQFF
TRBJ1-2 | - | TRBV3-1/TRBV3-2 | TRBD1 | TGTGCCAGCACCCCAAGTCCTGGACAGGGGTACTATGGCTACACCTTC | CASTPSPGQGYYGYTF
TRBJ2-1 | - | TRBV24-1 | - | TGTGCCACCATTAGCTCCTACAATGAGCAGTTCTTC | CATISSYNEQFF
TRBJ2-3 | - | TRBV7-9 | - | TGTGCCAGCAGCTTTTCCAGGGAGGCAGATACGCAGTATTTT | CASSFSREADTQYF
TRBJ1-6 | - | TRBV9 | - | TGTGCCAGCAGCGTAGGTTCGCTACCTAGCTCCTATAATTCACCCCTCCACTTT | CASSVGSLPSSYNSPLHF
TRBJ2-5 | once | TRBV7-2 | TRBD2 | TGTGCCAGCACCCTACGGACTAGCGGAGAAGAGACCCAGTACTTC | CASTLRTSGEETQYF
TRBJ2-5 | - | TRBV21-1 | - | TGTGCCAGCAGCAATGGTAGAGCCACCCCTAAAGAGACCCAGTACTTC | CASSNGRATPKETQYF
TRBJ2-3 | once | TRBV2 | TRBD2 | TGTGCCAGCAGTGGGACGGGGGGGCGAATCACAGATACGCAGTATTTT | CASSGTGGRITDTQYF
TRBJ2-5 | - | TRBV29-1 | TRBD1 | TGCAGCGCGGTCGGTAGGGACAGTCAAGAGACCCAGTACTTC | CSAVGRDSQETQYF
TRBJ1-2 | - | TRBV24-1 | - | TGTGCCACCAGTGATGTGATAGATGGCTACACCTTC | CATSDVIDGYTF
TRBJ2-1 | - | TRBV30 | - | TGTGCCTGGGCTCAACTAGGGATGCAGTTCTTC | CAWAQLGMQFF
TRBJ1-2 | few | TRBV7-2 | TRBD1 | TGTGCCAGCAGCTCTCCACCGGGGACAGACGGCTACACCTTC | CASSSPPGTDGYTF
TRBJ1-2 | few | TRBV7-9 | TRBD1 | TGTGCCAGCAGCCCAGAAGGTACAGGGGCCATCATCTATGGCTACACCTTC | CASSPEGTGAIIYGYTF
TRBJ1-4 | - | TRBV6-2/TRBV6-3 | - | TGTGCCAGCAGTTGGGGACTCATGCCCCCAACTAATGAAAAACTGTTTTTT | CASSWGLMPPTNEKLFF
TRBJ1-5 | - | TRBV24-1 | - | TGTGCCACCAGTGATGCCGGGACATCAAGCAATCAGCCCCAGCATTTT | CATSDAGTSSNQPQHF
TRBJ1-5 | - | TRBV19 | - | TGTGCCAGTAGTACCCAGGGGCCGGGTCAGCCCCAGCATTTT | CASSTQGPGQPQHF
TRBJ2-7 | few | TRBV4-3 | TRBD1 | TGCGCCAGCAGCCAAGTCCAGGGGGCACACGAGCAGTACTTC | CASSQVQGAHEQYF
TRBJ2-1 | - | TRBV27 | - | TGTGCCAGCAGTTTATCTGGCGGGGTCTACAATGAGCAGTTCTTC | CASSLSGGVYNEQFF
TRBJ2-5 | - | TRBV18 | - | TGTGCCAGCTTCCTCGGGATGCAAGAGACCCAGTACTTC | CASFLGMQETQYF
TRBJ2-5 | - | TRBV7-8 | TRBD1 | TGTGCCAGCAGCTTATCCACAGGGGGCTGGGAGACCCAGTACTTC | CASSLSTGGWETQYF
TRBJ1-3 | - | TRBV6-5 | - | TGTGCCAGCAACAGCGGGTCTGGAAACACCATATATTTT | CASNSGSGNTIYF
TRBJ1-5 | - | TRBV6-5 | - | TGTGCCAGCAGTTTAACAGTAAATCAGCCCCAGCATTTT | CASSLTVNQPQHF
TRBJ1-2 | once | TRBV18 | TRBD1 | TGTGCCAGCTCACCTCCCGGGACAGGGGCTGGCTACACCTTC | CASSPPGTGAGYTF
TRBJ2-2 | - | TRBV19 | TRBD2 | TGTGCCAGTAATCTAGCGGGAGGGACCGGGGAGCTGTTTTTT | CASNLAGGTGELFF
TRBJ1-2 | medium-sized | TRBV29-1 | TRBD1 | TGCAGCGCTGGGACAGGGGGGAACGGCTACACCTTC | CSAGTGGNGYTF
TRBJ2-3 | - | TRBV7-2 | TRBD2 | TGTGCCAGCAGCTTAGGTAGCGGGGGGGCCGCAGATACGCAGTATTTT | CASSLGSGGAADTQYF
TRBJ1-5 | - | TRBV7-9 | - | TGTGCCAGCAGCCCTCCAGGTCAGCCCCAGCATTTT | CASSPPGQPQHF
TRBJ1-1 | few | TRBV10-3 | - | TGTGCCATCTGGGGGGACCGGGACACTGAAGCTTTCTTT | CAIWGDRDTEAFF
TRBJ1-2 | - | TRBV11-1 | - | TGTGCCAGCAACCCGCCCGACTCAAATAATGGCTACACCTTC | CASNPPDSNNGYTF
TRBJ1-1 | - | TRBV12-3/TRBV12-4 | - | TGTGCCAGCAGTGTGCGGACTGAAGCTTTCTTT | CASSVRTEAFF
TRBJ1-3 | - | TRBV5-1 | TRBD1 | TGCGCCAGCAGCCCGTGGACAGGGCTTGGAAACACCATATATTTT | CASSPWTGLGNTIYF
TRBJ2-1 | - | TRBV20-1 | - | TGCAGTGCTAGTAGCGGTCATGAGCAGTTCTTC | CSASSGHEQFF
TRBJ2-1 | - | TRBV7-8 | - | TGTGCCAGCAGCCTCCGACTAGAGGGGAATGAGCAGTTCTTC | CASSLRLEGNEQFF
TRBJ2-1 | - | TRBV28 | TRBD2 | TGTGCCAGCAACCCCGGACTAGCGGGGGGCTCCTACAATGAGCAGTTCTTC | CASNPGLAGGSYNEQFF